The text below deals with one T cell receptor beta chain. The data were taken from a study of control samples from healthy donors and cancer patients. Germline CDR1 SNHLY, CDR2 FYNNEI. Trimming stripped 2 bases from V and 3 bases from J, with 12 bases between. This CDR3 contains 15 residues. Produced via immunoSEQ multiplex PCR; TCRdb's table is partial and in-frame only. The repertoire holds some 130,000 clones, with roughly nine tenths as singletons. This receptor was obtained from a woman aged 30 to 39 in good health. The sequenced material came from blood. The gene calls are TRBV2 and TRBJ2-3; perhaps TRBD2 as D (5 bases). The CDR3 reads CASSESSLATDTQYF. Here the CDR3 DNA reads TGTGCCAGCAGTGAAAGTAGTCTAGCAACAGATACGCAGTATTTT.